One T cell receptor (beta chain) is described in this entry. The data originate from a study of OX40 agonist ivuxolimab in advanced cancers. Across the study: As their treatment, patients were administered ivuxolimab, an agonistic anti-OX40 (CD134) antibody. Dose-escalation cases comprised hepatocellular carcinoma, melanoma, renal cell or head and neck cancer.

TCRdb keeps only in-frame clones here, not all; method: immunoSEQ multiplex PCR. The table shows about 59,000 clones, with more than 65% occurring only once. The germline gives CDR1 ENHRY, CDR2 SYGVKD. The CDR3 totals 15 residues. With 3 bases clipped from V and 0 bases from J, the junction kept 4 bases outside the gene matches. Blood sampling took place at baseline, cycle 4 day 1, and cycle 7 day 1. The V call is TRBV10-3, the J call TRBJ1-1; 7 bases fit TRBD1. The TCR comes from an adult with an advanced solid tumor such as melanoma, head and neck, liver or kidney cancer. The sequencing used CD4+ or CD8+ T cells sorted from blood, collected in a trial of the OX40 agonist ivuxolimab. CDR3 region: CAISELDRMNTEAFF. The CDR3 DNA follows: TGTGCCATCAGTGAACTGGACAGGATGAACACTGAAGCTTTCTTT.